Sequencing of this T cell receptor beta chain was carried out in a study of early T cells in non-severe SARS-CoV-2 infection. TCRdb re-called the 5' RACE reads with MiXCR, one entry per CDR3 protein. The sample lists roughly 25,000 distinct CDR3 sequences; approximately 4.1% were seen once. This clonotype was found many times. This clonotype originated in an adult who was a healthcare worker with PCR-confirmed SARS-CoV-2 infection or an uninfected control (not recorded which). Sequenced: whole blood.

In DNA, the CDR3 is TGTGCCAGCAGACCGACAGGGGGCCTGGGCTACACCTTC. As protein: CASRPTGGLGYTF. This chain connects TRBV2 to TRBJ1-2; 10 nucleotides align to TRBD1. The V gene end was trimmed by 6 bases and the J gene end by 8 bases; junction bases not matched to a gene: 6. The germline CDR1 and CDR2 sequences are SNHLY and FYNNEI. The CDR3 has 13 residues.